The next 16 T cell receptor beta chains were all read from a single sample in a study of blood T cell repertoires in COVID-19. Data came from immunoSEQ multiplex PCR; TCRdb stores just in-frame clones and leaves some out. The sample records 95,000 to 150,000 clones, 85% to 90% being singletons. Sequencing was carried out using peripheral blood. The receptors originated from a woman between 45 and 60 years old with acute or convalescent COVID-19.

The DNA for the CDR3 is TGTGCCAGCAGCCAGGCTCTGGGGGGTAACACCGGGGAGCTGTTTTTT. Translated: CASSQALGGNTGELFF. This chain links TRBV7-9 with TRBJ2-2; D might be TRBD2 (6 bases). This CDR3 has 16 residues. Trimming cost V 5 bases and J 2 bases, with 15 bases left between them. Germline V gene data show CDR1 as SEHNR and CDR2 as FQNEAQ (reference sequence).

Comments on this clone: Other DNA sequences within the sample encode an identical CDR3. This chain links TRBV7-9 with TRBJ2-7; a weak D match, TRBD1 (6 bases). Trimming shortened V by 2 bases and J by 4 bases, and 6 bases separated the two germline ends. Germline V gives CDR1 SEHNR, CDR2 FQNEAQ (reference sequence). The CDR3 has 12 amino acids. Here the CDR3 reads CASSLQGYEQYF. The CDR3 DNA reads TGTGCCAGCAGCTTACAGGGGTACGAGCAGTACTTC.

J is TRBJ1-6 and V is TRBV19; D call uncertain. V dropped 5 bases and J dropped 6 bases, with 14 bases sitting between them. The CDR3 has 15 residues. Germline CDR1 is LNHDA and CDR2 is SQIVND (reference sequence). The CDR3 nucleotides are TGTGCCAGTAGTGCGGACTCCGGGAGTAATTCACCCCTCCACTTT. This gives the protein CASSADSGSNSPLHF.

The CDR3 spells CASSWTDNQPQHF. CDR3 in DNA: TGTGCCAGCAGTTGGACAGACAATCAGCCCCAGCATTTT. This chain uses TRBV12-3 or TRBV12-4 with TRBJ1-5; perhaps TRBD1 as D (6 bases). V lost 4 bases and J 3 bases, leaving 7 bases between the germline ends. The CDR3 contains 13 residues.

The chain uses TRBV5-1 and TRBJ1-6; 9 nucleotides match TRBD1. The CDR3 has 15 amino acids. The germline V gene encodes CDR1 SGHRS and CDR2 YFSETQ. Unmatched junction bases numbered 4, after V lost 5 bases and J lost 4 bases. CDR3 amino acids: CASSWTGDYNSPLHF. CDR3 sequence (DNA): TGCGCCAGCAGTTGGACAGGGGATTATAATTCACCCCTCCACTTT.

The chain joins TRBV3-1 (or the pseudogene TRBV3-2) to TRBJ2-2; the D is unclear. The V gene's germline CDR1 is LGHDT and CDR2 YNNKEL (reference sequence). The CDR3 is 16 residues long. Trimming removed 1 base at V and 4 bases at J, with 13 bases between. CDR3 residues: CASSQAQASSTGELFF. CDR3 DNA: TGTGCCAGCAGCCAAGCCCAAGCGTCGAGCACCGGGGAGCTGTTTTTT.

The chain recombines TRBV9 with TRBJ2-3; D perhaps matches TRBD2 (5 bases). Germline V lookup: CDR1 SGDLS, CDR2 YYNGEE. CDR3 length: 14 residues. Trimming removed 3 bases from V and 7 bases from J, with 15 bases in between. CDR3 amino acids: CASSAGWLANTQYF. The CDR3 region has the DNA TGTGCCAGCAGCGCCGGGTGGCTAGCAAATACGCAGTATTTT.

The CDR3 spells CASSISGTGHLNQPQHF. In nucleotides, the CDR3 is TGTGCCAGTAGTATTTCGGGGACAGGACACTTGAATCAGCCCCAGCATTTT. The gene calls are TRBV19 and TRBJ1-5, with TRBD1 matching 8 bases. CDR1 LNHDA and CDR2 SQIVND come from the germline V gene (reference sequence). Trimming at V came to 3 bases and at J to 4 bases, leaving 11 bases not matched to a gene. The CDR3 extends over 17 amino acids.

This rearrangement joins TRBV27 to TRBJ2-5, with D hard to call. Germline lookup yields CDR1 MNHEY and CDR2 SMNVEV (reference sequence). The CDR3 totals 13 residues. V lost 7 bases to trimming and J lost 2 bases, with 11 bases between them. The CDR3 loop is CASKFGWQETQYF. In nucleotides, the CDR3 is TGTGCCAGCAAGTTCGGTTGGCAAGAGACCCAGTACTTC.

The V and J genes are TRBV6-5 and TRBJ2-1, with 11 bases lining up with TRBD2. V trimming: 5 bases; J trimming: 5 bases; junction bases outside the gene matches: 5. CDR3 length: 15 residues. The germline V gene has CDR1 MNHEY and CDR2 SVGAGI. The CDR3: CASSITSGGHNEQFF. As DNA, the CDR3 is TGTGCCAGCAGTATTACTAGCGGGGGACACAATGAGCAGTTCTTC.

The chain combines TRBV7-9 with TRBJ2-1; 9 nucleotides match TRBD2. This CDR3 contains 15 residues. With 5 bases clipped from V and 8 bases from J, the junction kept 10 bases outside the gene matches. The germline V gene has CDR1 SEHNR and CDR2 FQNEAQ (reference sequence). CDR3 in amino acids: CASSPSAGGRDEQFF. Written as DNA, the CDR3 is TGTGCCAGCAGCCCTTCGGCGGGAGGGCGCGATGAGCAGTTCTTC.

This chain uses TRBV6-5 with TRBJ2-3, with 11 bases identical to TRBD2. J was trimmed by 4 bases and V by 7 bases; bases with no gene match: 4. Germline CDR1 is MNHEY and CDR2 is SVGAGI. This CDR3 has 14 amino acids. This chain's CDR3 is CASKLAGGPDTQYF. The CDR3, as DNA: TGTGCCAGCAAGCTAGCGGGAGGCCCAGATACGCAGTATTTT.

The chain has TRBV30 and TRBJ2-1; weak D call: TRBD1 (6 bases). Trimming took off 3 bases at V and 0 bases at J, with 12 bases between the two ends. Germline V lookup: CDR1 GTSNPN, CDR2 SVGIG (reference sequence). CDR3 size: 15 residues. The CDR3 nucleotides are TGTGCCTGGAGCCCCGGGACATTCTCCTACAATGAGCAGTTCTTC. Translating gives CAWSPGTFSYNEQFF.

The chain joins TRBV19 to TRBJ2-3; 9 bases map to TRBD2. The V gene's germline CDR1 is LNHDA and CDR2 SQIVND (reference sequence). J was trimmed by 2 bases and V by 8 bases; bases with no gene match: 2. This CDR3 contains 13 residues. This chain's CDR3 is CASVAGDTDTQYF. The CDR3 DNA reads as TGTGCCAGTGTAGCGGGAGACACAGATACGCAGTATTTT.

V is TRBV29-1 and J is TRBJ1-2, with D possibly being TRBD1 (5 bases). The CDR3 has 13 amino acids. Germline loops: CDR1 SQVTM, CDR2 ANQGSEA. The V and J ends lost 0 bases and 8 bases respectively, with 13 bases between them. The CDR3 region is CSVEDHGGLGYTF. CDR3 DNA sequence: TGCAGCGTTGAAGATCACGGGGGATTGGGCTACACCTTC.

There are a few counts of this clone. One end of the junction fails to match germline, which may point to a read error. The rearrangement joins TRBV3-1 (or the pseudogene TRBV3-2) to TRBJ1-2; TRBD1 might be the D (5 bases). The CDR3 runs 15 residues. CDR1 is LGHDT and CDR2 is YNNKEL in the germline V gene (reference sequence). This CDR3 is CASSQGALPGNGYTF. The CDR3 DNA reads as TGTGCCAGCAGTCAAGGGGCCCTCCCGGGGAATGGCTACACCTTC.